These 24 T cell receptor beta chains were all obtained from the same sample, sequenced in a study of patients and donors after allogeneic stem cell transplantation (dated by TCRdb to 2018 to 2021). Libraries were built with RT-PCR. The instrument was a NextSeq 550. In TCRdb, the public reads were trimmed at Q25 with fastp and aligned with MiXCR, with productive beta chains retained. Every CDR3 protein is listed once, alongside the most common genes and DNA of its rows. This sample gives approximately 250,000 distinct CDR3 sequences in total; approximately 14% of them show up just once. Of the sample, approximately 10% is held by the ten largest clones. Sequenced input: blood, either unsorted or a sorted T cell fraction (not recorded which). These receptors were taken from a human donor who was either an allogeneic HSCT recipient or a stem cell or donor lymphocyte infusion donor (not recorded which). It is not recorded whose cells these are; they may come from a transplant donor.

V and J are TRBV15 and TRBJ2-5; D perhaps matches TRBD1 (6 bases). Germline-derived CDR1 and CDR2 are LNHNV and YYDKDF (reference sequence). CDR3 length equals 14 residues. V lost 2 bases and J lost 2, with 9 bases in between. The CDR3 DNA is TGTGCCACCAGCAGACGGGACACACAAGAGACCCAGTACTTC. Its translation: CATSRRDTQETQYF.

This clonotype has only a few counts. V gene TRBV5-1 combines with J gene TRBJ2-5; no reliable D call. CDR1 and CDR2 (germline): SGHRS, YFSETQ. The CDR3 has 14 amino acids. V was trimmed by 4 bases and J by 4 bases, leaving 14 bases between them. In DNA form, the CDR3 reads TGCGCCAGCAGCAACCCTAGGGCGGTAGAGACCCAGTACTTC. Its protein product is CASSNPRAVETQYF.

This clonotype was seen only a few times. V usage is TRBV19 and J usage is TRBJ1-2; 7 bases fit TRBD1. This CDR3 region has 13 residues. Germline CDR1 LNHDA, CDR2 SQIVND (reference sequence). The junction had 6 bases not matched to a gene; V was cut back by 5 bases and J by 6 bases. The CDR3 nucleotides are TGTGCCAGTAGTCCCCCGACAGGGAATGGCTACACCTTC. Its translation is CASSPPTGNGYTF.

This clonotype was detected many times. The J gene is TRBJ2-3, the V gene TRBV29-1, with 7 bases fitting TRBD1. Germline values: CDR1 SQVTM, CDR2 ANQGSEA. V shed 7 bases and J 3 bases; nucleotides not matched to a gene: 7. The CDR3 has 13 residues. The DNA of the CDR3 is TGCAGCGCCGTGACAGGGTTTACAGATACGCAGTATTTT. Amino acid sequence: CSAVTGFTDTQYF.

DNA for the CDR3: TGTGCCAGCGGCCTAGCCCTGAGCTCCTACAATGAGCAGTTCTTC. Protein: CASGLALSSYNEQFF. The chain combines TRBV5-4 with TRBJ2-1, with a weak D call TRBD2 (5 bases). The germline V and J ends were trimmed by 7 bases and 0 bases, with 14 bases remaining between them. From germline, CDR1 is SGHNT and CDR2 YYREEE (reference sequence). This CDR3 region has 15 residues.

This clonotype has only a few counts. This chain uses TRBV11-2 with TRBJ1-1; D is unresolved. Germline CDR1 is SGHAT and CDR2 is FQNNGV. There are 19 residues in the CDR3. With 2 bases removed from V and 5 bases from J, the gap between germline ends came to 27 bases. DNA of the CDR3: TGTGCCAGCAGCTTAATTTTTTCAAATAGTAGGGCACTGAGGACTGAAGCTTTCTTT. Translation gives CASSLIFSNSRALRTEAFF. The full variable domain, completed using reference TRBV11-2 and TRBJ1-1, is EAGVAQSPRYKIIEKRQSVAFWCNPISGHATLYWYQQILGQGPKLLIQFQNNGVVDDSQLPKDRFSAERLKGVDSTLKIQPAKLEDSAVYLCASSLIFSNSRALRTEAFFGQGTRLTVV.

Only a few counts were recorded for this clonotype. V usage is TRBV2 and J usage is TRBJ2-2; 7 positions match TRBD1. CDR3 length: 14 residues. Germline values: CDR1 SNHLY, CDR2 FYNNEI. V lost 9 bases to trimming and J lost 4 bases; unmatched junction nucleotides: 8. The CDR3 region is CASNRDRATGELFF. Here the CDR3 DNA reads TGTGCCAGTAACCGGGACAGAGCCACCGGGGAGCTGTTTTTT.

This clonotype was observed many times. The chain links TRBV10-3 to TRBJ1-5, with 7 bases fitting TRBD1. There are 13 residues in the CDR3. Per the germline V gene, CDR1 is ENHRY and CDR2 is SYGVKD. With V trimmed by 7 bases and J by 7 bases, 7 bases remained unmatched. This CDR3 reads CAITPDRTQPQHF. The CDR3 bases are TGTGCCATCACCCCGGACAGGACCCAGCCCCAGCATTTT.

V and J are TRBV7-9 and TRBJ2-7; possible D gene TRBD2, 5 bases. The CDR3 covers 12 residues. The ends were cut back, 2 bases at V and 12 bases at J, with 14 bases in the middle. From germline, CDR1 is SEHNR and CDR2 FQNEAQ (reference sequence). In DNA, the CDR3 is TGTGCCAGCAGCTTACATTCGGAGGCCCTGTACTTC. Translating gives CASSLHSEALYF.

J is TRBJ2-3 and V is TRBV2; 11 bases are shared with TRBD2. Germline values: CDR1 SNHLY, CDR2 FYNNEI. This CDR3 comprises 17 residues. V shed 6 bases, J shed 2 bases, and the junction held 10 bases outside the gene matches. CDR3 protein: CASRPSGTSGNTDTQYF. CDR3 DNA: TGTGCCAGCAGGCCCTCCGGGACTAGCGGAAACACAGATACGCAGTATTTT. The complete variable domain, with remaining parts taken from reference TRBV2 and TRBJ2-3, reads EPEVTQTPSHQVTQMGQEVILRCVPISNHLYFYWYRQILGQKVEFLVSFYNNEISEKSEIFDDQFSVERPDGSNFTLKIRSTKLEDSAMYFCASRPSGTSGNTDTQYFGPGTRLTVL.

In the case of this clonotype: Just one base apart from a much larger clone, this may be a read error. The rearrangement joins TRBV12-3 or TRBV12-4 to TRBJ2-2, with TRBD2 matching 11 bases. J gave up 4 bases and V 2 bases, and 9 bases lay outside the gene matches. CDR3 length equals 18 residues. The CDR3 protein is CASSLRLAGLLGTGELFF. Written as DNA, the CDR3 is TGTGCCAGCAGTTTAAGACTAGCGGGATTATTGGGCACCGGGGAGCTGTTTTTT.

This clonotype was observed at least ten times. The V gene is TRBV28, the J gene TRBJ1-6; TRBD1 is a possible D gene (5 bases). Germline CDR1 and CDR2: MDHEN and SYDVKM. V was clipped by 2 bases and J by 6 bases, with 11 bases between them. This CDR3 is built from 15 residues. The CDR3 coding sequence is TGTGCCAGCAGTTTAGGGGACGGAGGTAATTCACCCCTCCACTTT. It translates to CASSLGDGGNSPLHF.

This clonotype was picked up a small number of times. CDR3 in DNA: TGTGCCAGCAGCTTGGCCACGGCAGGGTCTTTTGAAAAACTGTTTTTT. This codes for CASSLATAGSFEKLFF. This chain joins TRBV5-6 and TRBJ1-4; D may be TRBD1 (5 bases). The CDR3 length is 16 residues. Between the trimmed V and J ends, which lost 0 bases and 7 bases, there was a span of 16 bases. CDR1 SGHDT and CDR2 YYEEEE come from the germline V gene.

The rearrangement joins TRBV20-1 to TRBJ1-5; 12 nucleotides match TRBD1. The CDR3 spans 17 residues. V shed 3 bases and J 1 base; nucleotides not matched to a gene: 7. Germline-derived CDR1 and CDR2 are DFQATT and SNEGSKA (reference sequence). CDR3 in amino acids: CSASGTGGALSNQPQHF. The CDR3 nucleotides read TGCAGTGCTAGCGGGACAGGGGGCGCCCTCAGCAATCAGCCCCAGCATTTT.

This clonotype showed up many times. The CDR3 region is CASSLGPIDAGNTIYF. The CDR3, as DNA: TGTGCCAGCAGCTTAGGGCCCATAGATGCTGGAAACACCATATATTTT. The chain is built from TRBV7-2 and TRBJ1-3; D gene ambiguous. The CDR3 length is 16 residues. Germline CDR1 is SGHTA and CDR2 is FQGNSA. Trimming stripped 1 base from V and 2 bases from J, with 12 bases between.

The chain has TRBV6-5 and TRBJ1-3; D not resolved. Germline V lookup: CDR1 MNHEY, CDR2 SVGAGI. The CDR3 totals 15 residues. Trimming cost V 0 bases and J 0 bases, with 6 bases left between them. The CDR3 nucleotides read TGTGCCAGCAGTTACTCGGTGATCTCTGGAAACACCATATATTTT. Amino acid sequence: CASSYSVISGNTIYF.

The sample holds many counts of this clonotype. The V and J genes are TRBV4-1 and TRBJ1-1; D perhaps matches TRBD1 (6 bases). Germline-derived CDR1 and CDR2 are MGHRA and YSYEKL. This CDR3 spans 14 amino acids. Trimming took off 1 base at V and 6 bases at J, with 12 bases between the two ends. CDR3 in DNA: TGCGCCAGCAGCCAAGGAGGGACACCTTCTGAAGCTTTCTTT. It specifies CASSQGGTPSEAFF.

On this clonotype itself: This sequence may be a read error, since a much larger clone differs from it by one base. V gene TRBV7-8 combines with J gene TRBJ2-1, with D possibly being TRBD2 (6 bases). Per germline, CDR1 SGHVS and CDR2 FQNEAQ. The CDR3 runs 14 residues. CDR3 region: CASSLAGRYNGQFF. CDR3 coding DNA: TGTGCCAGCAGCTTAGCGGGGAGGTACAATGGGCAGTTCTTC.

V usage is TRBV4-3 and J usage is TRBJ2-1, with 8 bases that match TRBD1. The CDR3 spans 15 residues. Losses at the gene ends were 4 bases for V and 5 bases for J; bases not matched to a gene: 7. Germline-derived CDR1 and CDR2 are LGHNA and YSLEER. The CDR3 region is CASSLRKTGDNEQFF. CDR3 sequence (DNA): TGCGCCAGCAGCCTCCGAAAGACAGGGGACAATGAGCAGTTCTTC.

This clonotype has at least ten counts. The J gene is TRBJ1-5, the V gene TRBV12-3 or TRBV12-4; 9 nucleotides agree with TRBD1. This CDR3 comprises 15 residues. Losses at the gene ends were 1 base for V and 9 bases for J; bases not matched to a gene: 7. The CDR3 spells CASSLVEGGQGPQHF. In DNA form, the CDR3 reads TGTGCCAGCAGTTTAGTAGAGGGGGGACAGGGGCCCCAGCATTTT.

Many counts were recorded for this clonotype. This chain joins TRBV7-9 and TRBJ1-1, with D uncertain. Looked up from germline, CDR1 is SEHNR and CDR2 is FQNEAQ (reference sequence). The CDR3 loop spans 14 amino acids. Trimming cost V 5 bases and J 1 base, with 11 bases left between them. CDR3 residues: CASSPSERNTEAFF. Written as DNA, the CDR3 is TGTGCCAGCAGCCCATCTGAACGGAACACTGAAGCTTTCTTT.

The CDR3 sequence is CASSLSTVSGYTF. DNA for the CDR3: TGCGCCAGCAGCTTGAGCACAGTCAGTGGCTACACCTTC. The chain is built from TRBV5-1 and TRBJ1-2, with D hard to call. The CDR3 is made up of 13 amino acids. CDR1 and CDR2 (germline): SGHRS, YFSETQ. Trimming took off 1 base at V and 7 bases at J, with 11 bases between the two ends.

Many counts were recorded for this clonotype. The rearrangement links TRBV30 to TRBJ2-7; TRBD1 might be the D (8 bases). The CDR3 contains 15 residues. Deletions cut 3 bases from V and 3 bases from J, with 18 bases between. The germline V gene encodes CDR1 GTSNPN and CDR2 SVGIG (reference sequence). In DNA form, the CDR3 reads TGTGCCTGGAGCGCGGGGGCAGGGGGCGTCTACGAGCAGTACTTC. This codes for CAWSAGAGGVYEQYF.

The chain employs TRBV5-6 and TRBJ2-7, with 9 bases fitting TRBD2. Germline V CDR1 and CDR2: SGHDT, YYEEEE. V was clipped by 4 bases and J by 3 bases; unmatched bases: 5. There are 14 residues in the CDR3. DNA for the CDR3: TGTGCCAGCAGCCCCCCGACTAGCGGCTACGAGCAGTACTTC. This codes for CASSPPTSGYEQYF.